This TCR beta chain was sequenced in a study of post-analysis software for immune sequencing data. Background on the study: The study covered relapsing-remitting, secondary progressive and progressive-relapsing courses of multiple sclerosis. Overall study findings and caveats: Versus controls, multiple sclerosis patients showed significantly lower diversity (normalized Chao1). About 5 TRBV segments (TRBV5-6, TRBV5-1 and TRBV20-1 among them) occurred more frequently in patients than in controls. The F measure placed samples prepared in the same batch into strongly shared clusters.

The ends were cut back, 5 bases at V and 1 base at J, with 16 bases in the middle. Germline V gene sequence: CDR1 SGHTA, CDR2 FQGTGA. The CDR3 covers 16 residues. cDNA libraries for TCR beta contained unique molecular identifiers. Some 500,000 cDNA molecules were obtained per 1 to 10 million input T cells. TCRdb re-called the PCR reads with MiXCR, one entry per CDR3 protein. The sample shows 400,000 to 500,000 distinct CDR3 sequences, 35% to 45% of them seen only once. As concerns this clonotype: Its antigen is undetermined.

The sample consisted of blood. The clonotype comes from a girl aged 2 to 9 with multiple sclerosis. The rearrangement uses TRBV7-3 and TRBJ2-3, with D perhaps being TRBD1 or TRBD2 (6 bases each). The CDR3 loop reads CASSPLTGTGTDTQYF. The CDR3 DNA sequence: TGTGCCAGCAGCCCCCTAACAGGGACTGGCACAGATACGCAGTATTTT.